This T cell receptor beta chain was profiled in a study of CD8 T cells in ankylosing spondylitis. V shed 5 bases and J shed 0 bases, with 17 bases lying between them. Looked up from germline, CDR1 is MNHNS and CDR2 is SASEGT. The CDR3 runs 16 residues. Researchers built TCR beta libraries using quantitative 5'-RACE with molecular barcodes. TCRdb used MiXCR to reprocess the 5' RACE reads, holding one entry per CDR3 protein. The sample yields fewer than 250,000 distinct CDR3 sequences, 30% to 35% seen once. This sequence was found in a male donor with ankylosing spondylitis or in good health (not recorded which). Sequenced: blood, either unsorted or a sorted T cell fraction (not recorded which). The chain couples TRBV6-1 to TRBJ2-7; D might be TRBD2 (6 bases). This CDR3 is CASSPRWGVSSYEQYF. The CDR3 nucleotides read TGTGCCAGCAGTCCGCGTTGGGGGGTCAGCTCCTACGAGCAGTACTTC.